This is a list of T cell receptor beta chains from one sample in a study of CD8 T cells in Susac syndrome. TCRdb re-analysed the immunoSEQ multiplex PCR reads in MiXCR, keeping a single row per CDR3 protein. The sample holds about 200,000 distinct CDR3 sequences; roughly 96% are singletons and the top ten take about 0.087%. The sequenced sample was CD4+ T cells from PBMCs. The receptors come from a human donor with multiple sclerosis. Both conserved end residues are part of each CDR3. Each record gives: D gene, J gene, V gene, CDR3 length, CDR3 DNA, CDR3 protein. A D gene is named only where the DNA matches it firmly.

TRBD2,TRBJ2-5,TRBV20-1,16,TGCAGTGCCCTAGGGACTAGCGGGGACCTCCAAGAGACCCAGTACTTC,CSALGTSGDLQETQYF
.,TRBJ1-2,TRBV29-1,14,TGCAGCGTTCTTAAGGGGGGGACCCGAAATGGCTACACCTTC,CSVLKGGTRNGYTF
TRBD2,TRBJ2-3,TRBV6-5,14,TGTGCCAGCGCGACTAGCGGGAGTACAGATACGCAGTATTTT,CASATSGSTDTQYF
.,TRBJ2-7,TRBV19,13,TGTGCCAGTAGACGGGGATCGGACTACGAGCAGTACTTC,CASRRGSDYEQYF
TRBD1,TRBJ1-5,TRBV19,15,TGTGCCAGTAGTATTGGGGGACAGGGTAATCAGCCCCAGCATTTT,CASSIGGQGNQPQHF
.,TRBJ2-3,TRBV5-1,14,TGCGCCAGCAGCCCCAGCAGGGTTCCAGATACGCAGTATTTT,CASSPSRVPDTQYF
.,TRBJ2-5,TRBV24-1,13,TGTGCCACCAGTGACCGAGCAAACCCGACCCAGTACTTC,CATSDRANPTQYF
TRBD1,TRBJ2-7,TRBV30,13,TGTGCCCAGCGACAGGGGCTTGCCTACGAGCAGTACTTC,CAQRQGLAYEQYF
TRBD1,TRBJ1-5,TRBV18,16,TGTGCCAGCTCACCACAGGGACAGGGGAGCAATCAGCCCCAGCATTTT,CASSPQGQGSNQPQHF
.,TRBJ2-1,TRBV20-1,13,TGCAGTGTCAAGGACTTGAGAGGGAATGAGCAGTTCTTC,CSVKDLRGNEQFF
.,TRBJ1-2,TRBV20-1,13,TGCAGTGCTAGCGGGTACGAGATGGATGGCTACACCTTC,CSASGYEMDGYTF
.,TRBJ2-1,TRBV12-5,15,TGTGCTAGTGGTTTGGAGGGAGGTGGTGGAGGTGAGCAGTTCTTC,CASGLEGGGGGEQFF
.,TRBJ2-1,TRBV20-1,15,TGCAGTGCTAGAGACACCGGGACGGTCTACAATGAGCAGTTCTTC,CSARDTGTVYNEQFF